This record concerns one T cell receptor (beta chain) sequence. Its antigen remains unidentified. This entry belongs to a study of beta chain features in type 1 diabetes. In the study overall: Cell yields, gender and age were similar in healthy donors and patients.

The investigators reverse transcribed all of the isolated RNA, so they sequenced expressed TCRB transcripts. Method: immunoSEQ multiplex PCR; TCRdb's copy keeps in-frame clones and lacks some. The data show 250,000 to 300,000 clones, with about 13% seen just once and about 0.017% held by the top ten. The CDR3 extends over 15 amino acids. The germline gives CDR1 PRHDT, CDR2 FYEKMQ (reference sequence). V gave up 2 bases and J gave up 4 bases; unmatched junction bases: 3. General study findings and limits: Patients with type 1 diabetes showed fewer VDJ junction insertions and more deletions. Type 1 diabetes patients had TCRB CDR3s that were shorter (moderately but significantly so) in all four CD4+ subsets. Researchers could not determine here whether HLA type influences TCRB rearrangement. Compared to healthy donors, patients appeared to have naive, central memory and Treg TCRB repertoires that were more alike.

The TCR sequence derives from a man aged 25-40 years with type 1 diabetes. V is TRBV13 and J is TRBJ2-3; 10 nucleotides align to TRBD1. Sequencing used naive CD4+ T cells from blood. CDR3 loop: CASSLRTGGADTQYF. DNA for the CDR3: TGTGCCAGCAGCTTAAGGACAGGGGGAGCAGATACGCAGTATTTT.